Following are 24 T cell receptor beta chains from one sample sequenced in a study of response to subunit inactivated influenza vaccine. TCRdb re-called the RT-PCR reads with MiXCR, one entry per CDR3 protein. The sample holds under 800,000 distinct CDR3 sequences, roughly 13% seen once. The sample here was PBMCs from blood, taken 14 to 15 days before vaccination. These receptors originate from a middle-aged man who received an inactivated influenza vaccine.

This clonotype was picked up many times. The chain links TRBV29-1 to TRBJ2-1; weak D call: TRBD1 (6 bases). Germline V gene data show CDR1 as SQVTM and CDR2 as ANQGSEA. Between the trimmed V and J ends, which lost 5 bases and 8 bases, there was a span of 19 bases. This CDR3 spans 14 amino acids. The CDR3 is CSVSTGLEMDEQFF. The CDR3 nucleotides read TGCAGCGTTTCCACAGGGTTAGAGATGGATGAGCAGTTCTTC.

The J gene is TRBJ1-6, the V gene TRBV4-1, with TRBD1 as a possible D gene (5 bases). V was shortened by 4 bases and J by 11 bases, with 18 bases between the two germline ends. Germline V gene lookup returns CDR1 MGHRA and CDR2 YSYEKL. This CDR3 has 15 residues. The CDR3 coding sequence is TGCGCCAGCAGCCTCGTCCCGGGACCTTCGGCACCCCTCCACTTT. This gives the protein CASSLVPGPSAPLHF.

This clonotype was found many times. The rearrangement uses TRBV6-2 or TRBV6-3 and TRBJ2-3; perhaps TRBD2 as D (6 bases). V gave up 0 bases and J gave up 6 bases, with 13 bases separating them. The CDR3 is 15 amino acids. Germline lookup yields CDR1 MNHEY and CDR2 SVGEGT. The CDR3 protein is CASSYSQTSYDTQYF. The CDR3 DNA sequence: TGTGCCAGCAGTTACTCGCAGACTAGTTACGATACGCAGTATTTT.

This clonotype was found a few times. The chain employs TRBV29-1 and TRBJ2-5, with no clear D. With 5 bases removed from V and 0 bases from J, the gap between germline ends came to 10 bases. CDR1 is SQVTM, CDR2 ANQGSEA, per germline. The CDR3 consists of 13 residues. The CDR3 bases are TGCAGCGTTCAGACACTGTACCAAGAGACCCAGTACTTC. This gives the protein CSVQTLYQETQYF.

The table lists this clonotype with a few counts. The gene calls are TRBV3-1 and TRBJ1-3; D gene unclear. Trimming took off 1 base at V and 4 bases at J, with 11 bases between the two ends. The CDR3 has 15 amino acids. CDR1 LGHDT and CDR2 YNNKEL come from the germline V gene (reference sequence). The CDR3: CASSQVRQAGNTIYF. CDR3 sequence (DNA): TGTGCCAGCAGCCAAGTACGCCAGGCAGGAAACACCATATATTTT. The full variable domain, rest sourced from reference TRBV3-1 and TRBJ1-3, is DTAVSQTPKYLVTQMGNDKSIKCEQNLGHDTMYWYKQDSKKFLKIMFSYNNKELIINETVPNRFSPKSPDKAHLNLHINSLELGDSAVYFCASSQVRQAGNTIYFGEGSWLTVV.

A few counts support this clonotype. The chain joins TRBV18 to TRBJ1-1; 7 bases line up with TRBD1. Per the germline V gene, CDR1 is KGHSH and CDR2 is LQKENI. J gave up 8 bases and V 4 bases, and 4 bases lay outside the gene matches. This CDR3 is 12 amino acids long. The CDR3 loop reads CASSRQGEEAFF. CDR3 nucleotides: TGTGCCAGCTCACGCCAGGGGGAAGAAGCTTTCTTT.

This clonotype was detected ten times or more. Here the CDR3 DNA reads TGTGCCAGCAGCTTTCGGCCACTGGGAACCCCTTTTGTTGGCGGGGAGCTGTTTTTT. Translation: CASSFRPLGTPFVGGELFF. The gene calls are TRBV5-4 and TRBJ2-2; D remains ambiguous. Deletions cut 2 bases from V and 7 bases from J, with 27 bases between. The CDR3 length is 19 residues. Germline CDR1 SGHNT, CDR2 YYREEE (reference sequence).

This clonotype was recorded at least ten times. This chain joins TRBV29-1 and TRBJ2-1, with D possibly matching TRBD2 (6 bases). CDR3 length: 16 residues. Per the germline V gene, CDR1 is SQVTM and CDR2 is ANQGSEA. Trimming stripped 2 bases from V and 5 bases from J, with 19 bases between. Here the CDR3 reads CSVEIGLAGRHNEQFF. CDR3 coding DNA: TGCAGCGTTGAAATCGGACTGGCGGGGCGACACAATGAGCAGTTCTTC.

The chain couples TRBV3-1 to TRBJ1-1, with TRBD1 matching over 7 bases. Germline V gene lookup returns CDR1 LGHDT and CDR2 YNNKEL (reference sequence). Trimming removed 4 bases from V and 4 bases from J; junction bases left unmatched: 9. This CDR3 is built from 15 residues. CDR3 amino acids: CASSLTGVYTTEAFF. DNA for the CDR3: TGTGCCAGCAGCCTCACAGGGGTTTACACCACTGAAGCTTTCTTT.

This clonotype was counted only a few times. The J gene is TRBJ2-7, the V gene TRBV6-5; no reliable D call. The CDR3 is 15 amino acids. Germline V gene data show CDR1 as MNHEY and CDR2 as SVGAGI. V dropped 0 bases and J dropped 4 bases, with 13 bases sitting between them. CDR3 region: CASSYSWGRKYEQYF. The CDR3, as DNA: TGTGCCAGCAGTTACTCGTGGGGTAGAAAGTACGAGCAGTACTTC.

This clonotype was counted a few times. In nucleotides, the CDR3 is TGTGCCAGCTCACCCGGCAGGGACGGCGGGAGGAATGAGCAGTTCTTC. Encoded protein: CASSPGRDGGRNEQFF. V and J are TRBV18 and TRBJ2-1; 8 bases are shared with TRBD2. Germline CDR1 and CDR2: KGHSH and LQKENI. V lost 3 bases and J lost 7; bases outside the gene matches: 11. The CDR3 consists of 16 residues.

This clonotype occurred a few times. The chain links TRBV4-1 to TRBJ1-6; no clear D gene. Germline lookup yields CDR1 MGHRA and CDR2 YSYEKL. CDR3 length equals 17 residues. V lost 0 bases to trimming and J lost 0 bases, with 9 bases between them. This chain's CDR3 is CASSQEMRLSYNSPLHF. The CDR3 bases are TGCGCCAGCAGCCAAGAGATGAGACTCTCCTATAATTCACCCCTCCACTTT.

The rearrangement links TRBV3-1 to TRBJ2-2; TRBD2 is a possible D gene (6 bases). V was clipped by 3 bases and J by 6 bases, with 11 bases between them. Germline-derived CDR1 and CDR2 are LGHDT and YNNKEL (reference sequence). The CDR3 totals 14 residues. CDR3 DNA sequence: TGTGCCAGCAGCCAGGGGAGGAGTGCCGGGGAGCTGTTTTTT. This gives the protein CASSQGRSAGELFF.

The rearrangement joins TRBV4-2 to TRBJ1-1, with D possibly being TRBD1 (5 bases). Trimming removed 1 base at V and 10 bases at J, with 16 bases between. The CDR3 runs to 14 residues. From germline, CDR1 is LGHNA and CDR2 YNFKEQ. Here the CDR3 reads CASSQGLTEGLAFF. CDR3 coding DNA: TGTGCCAGCAGCCAAGGTCTGACAGAGGGTTTAGCTTTCTTT.

In DNA form, the CDR3 reads TGTGCCACAGCGGCGAACGAAAAACTGTTTTTT. Translation gives CATAANEKLFF. The gene calls are TRBV6-6 and TRBJ1-4; D is ambiguous. The germline V gene encodes CDR1 MNHNY and CDR2 SVGAGI (reference sequence). The CDR3 runs to 11 residues. The V end was cut by 10 bases, the J end by 8 bases, with 11 bases between.

The chain combines TRBV5-1 with TRBJ2-7, with TRBD1 matching 9 bases. This CDR3 comprises 15 residues. V gave up 4 bases and J gave up 2 bases; unmatched junction bases: 7. CDR1 and CDR2 (germline): SGHRS, YFSETQ. CDR3 loop: CASSPNTGGAYEQYF. CDR3 DNA sequence: TGCGCCAGCAGCCCTAACACAGGGGGCGCCTACGAGCAGTACTTC.

The CDR3: CASISREGGGKKETQYF. DNA for the CDR3: TGTGCCAGCATCTCACGGGAGGGCGGGGGTAAAAAAGAGACCCAGTACTTC. The chain recombines TRBV12-3 or TRBV12-4 with TRBJ2-5, with 8 bases matching TRBD2. Germline trimming cut 7 bases from V and 3 bases from J; bases unmatched to any gene: 16. CDR3 length: 17 amino acids.

The V call is TRBV11-1, the J call TRBJ2-1; 12 positions match TRBD2. J gave up 4 bases and V 8 bases, and 6 bases lay outside the gene matches. The CDR3 runs 15 residues. Germline CDR1 is SGHAT and CDR2 is FQDESV (reference sequence). The CDR3 here is CASRLAGVKYNEQFF. In DNA form, the CDR3 reads TGTGCCAGCCGACTAGCGGGAGTGAAATACAATGAGCAGTTCTTC.

This clonotype was counted at least ten times. This chain joins TRBV11-2 and TRBJ2-7; 9 bases fit TRBD2. J gave up 4 bases and V 3 bases, and 4 bases lay outside the gene matches. CDR3 size: 14 residues. Per germline, CDR1 SGHAT and CDR2 FQNNGV. CDR3 DNA: TGTGCCAGCAGCTTTAGCGGGAGCGAATACGAGCAGTACTTC. It encodes CASSFSGSEYEQYF.

The V call is TRBV7-2, the J call TRBJ2-4; D call uncertain. V lost 2 bases and J 0 bases, leaving 8 bases between the germline ends. This CDR3 is 15 amino acids long. Germline lookup yields CDR1 SGHTA and CDR2 FQGNSA. The CDR3 region has the DNA TGTGCCAGCAGCTTATTCCTTTTAGCCAAAAACATTCAGTACTTC. Amino acid sequence: CASSLFLLAKNIQYF.

The rearrangement joins TRBV20-1 to TRBJ2-5; TRBD1 is a possible D gene (6 bases). V was clipped by 2 bases and J by 5 bases, with 15 bases between them. The CDR3 consists of 14 residues. From germline, CDR1 is DFQATT and CDR2 SNEGSKA (reference sequence). This chain's CDR3 is CSARHRDIGETQYF. DNA for the CDR3: TGCAGTGCTAGACATCGGGACATTGGGGAGACCCAGTACTTC.

This clonotype occurred a few times. J is TRBJ2-1 and V is TRBV9; unclear D gene. Trimming stripped 0 bases from V and 8 bases from J, with 15 bases between. Germline values: CDR1 SGDLS, CDR2 YYNGEE. This CDR3 comprises 15 residues. This CDR3 reads CASSVGLSPQDEQFF. The CDR3 DNA reads as TGTGCCAGCAGCGTAGGGCTATCCCCCCAGGATGAGCAGTTCTTC.

This clonotype was seen more than once but under ten times. The V gene is TRBV2, the J gene TRBJ2-5; D not resolved. With 7 bases removed from V and 3 bases from J, the gap between germline ends came to 12 bases. Looked up from germline, CDR1 is SNHLY and CDR2 is FYNNEI. The CDR3 covers 13 residues. The chain's CDR3 is CASNRFGEETQYF. CDR3 in DNA: TGTGCCAGCAATAGATTTGGGGAAGAGACCCAGTACTTC.

In nucleotides, the CDR3 is TGTGCCACCAGTGATGAACAGGGGTGGACCGGGGAGCTGTTTTTT. This sequence encodes CATSDEQGWTGELFF. V is TRBV24-1 and J is TRBJ2-2; 7 bases are a match to TRBD1. The length of the CDR3 is 15 residues. The germline CDR1 and CDR2 sequences are KGHDR and SFDVKD. The V gene end was trimmed by 3 bases and the J gene end by 5 bases; junction bases not matched to a gene: 5.